Described below is a single T cell receptor beta chain sequence and its context. The study ran its PCR with 60 Vbeta and 13 Jbeta primers. Some clones are missing from TCRdb's copy, which holds only in-frame ones; the method was immunoSEQ multiplex PCR. Among about 140,000 clones listed, roughly four fifths were seen once. V lost 3 bases, J lost 1 base, and 13 bases lay in between. Germline V lookup: CDR1 KGHSH, CDR2 LQKENI. This CDR3 has 16 amino acids. The data belong to a study of cytomegalovirus exposure and HLA in healthy donors. Sequencing used PBMCs. The rearrangement joins TRBV18 to TRBJ1-3; D gene ambiguous. This sequence was found in a young man in good health and CMV-seropositive. CDR3 DNA: TGTGCCAGCTCACCCGCTACTCTAAGATCTGGAAACACCATATATTTT. Its protein is CASSPATLRSGNTIYF.